This T cell receptor (beta chain) was observed in a study of identical twins. One entry per CDR3 protein results from TCRdb running MiXCR on the 5' RACE reads. The table has under 300,000 distinct CDR3 sequences, about an eighth seen once. General study points: Abundant beta clonotypes from cord blood had fewer insertions, unlike memory repertoires, which showed none.

The sample holds a few counts of this clonotype. Its antigen is unidentified. Specimen: memory (CD45RO+) T cells sorted from blood. The TCR comes from a woman aged 18 to 35 in good health.

CDR3 protein: CASSSDEDYGYTF. The CDR3 DNA reads as TGCGCCAGCAGCTCGGACGAGGACTATGGCTACACCTTC. The chain recombines TRBV5-1 with TRBJ1-2; D remains ambiguous. Trimming shortened V by 3 bases and J by 3 bases, and 9 bases separated the two germline ends. The CDR3 runs 13 residues. The germline V gene has CDR1 SGHRS and CDR2 YFSETQ.